These 11 T cell receptor beta chains came from one sample sequenced in a study of cytomegalovirus exposure and HLA in healthy donors. The PCR was carried out with 60 Vbeta primers and 13 Jbeta primers. Profiled with immunoSEQ multiplex PCR; TCRdb holds only in-frame clones, not every one. This listing includes some 72,000 clones. The sequenced material came from PBMCs. The origin of the receptors is a man aged 30 to 39 in good health and CMV-seronegative.

This chain links TRBV4-1 with TRBJ2-7; TRBD2 might be the D (6 bases). V gave up 2 bases and J gave up 5 bases, with 13 bases separating them. The germline V gene encodes CDR1 MGHRA and CDR2 YSYEKL. This CDR3 has 14 residues. CDR3 region: CASSQTREPHEQYF. CDR3 sequence (DNA): TGCGCCAGCAGCCAAACACGGGAGCCCCACGAGCAGTACTTC.

The chain employs TRBV18 and TRBJ2-7, with 7 bases matching TRBD1. The germline CDR1 and CDR2 sequences are KGHSH and LQKENI. The CDR3 totals 17 residues. J was trimmed by 0 bases and V by 1 base; bases with no gene match: 9. Here the CDR3 reads CASSPLTGPASSYEQYF. The CDR3 bases are TGTGCCAGCTCACCACTGACAGGGCCGGCGAGCTCCTACGAGCAGTACTTC. Full variable domain (rest looked up from reference TRBV18 and TRBJ2-7): NAGVMQNPRHLVRRRGQEARLRCSPMKGHSHVYWYRQLPEEGLKFMVYLQKENIIDESGMPKERFSAEFPKEGPSILRIQQVVRGDSAAYFCASSPLTGPASSYEQYFGPGTRLTVT.

This sequence joins TRBV4-1 and TRBJ2-7, with 9 bases identical to TRBD2. V lost 0 bases and J lost 2; bases outside the gene matches: 5. This CDR3 is 16 amino acids long. CDR1 is MGHRA and CDR2 is YSYEKL in the germline V gene. The CDR3 sequence is CASSQERTSAPYEQYF. CDR3 coding DNA: TGCGCCAGCAGCCAAGAGCGGACTAGCGCTCCCTACGAGCAGTACTTC.

The gene calls are TRBV7-9 and TRBJ1-4; D possibly corresponds to TRBD1 (5 bases). V lost 8 bases and J 0 bases, leaving 13 bases between the germline ends. This CDR3 comprises 15 residues. Germline assignment: CDR1 SEHNR and CDR2 FQNEAQ (reference sequence). The CDR3 here is CASRITDTTNEKLFF. The CDR3, as DNA: TGTGCCAGCCGGATTACGGACACAACTAATGAAAAACTGTTTTTT.

This chain joins TRBV5-1 and TRBJ2-1, with TRBD2 matching 8 bases. Losses at the gene ends were 2 bases for V and 4 bases for J; bases not matched to a gene: 5. Per germline, CDR1 SGHRS and CDR2 YFSETQ. This CDR3 region has 15 residues. The CDR3 protein is CASSFAGGGYNEQFF. In DNA form, the CDR3 reads TGCGCCAGCAGCTTCGCGGGGGGCGGATACAATGAGCAGTTCTTC. Using reference TRBV5-1 and TRBJ2-1 for the parts outside the CDR3, the full variable domain is KAGVTQTPRYLIKTRGQQVTLSCSPISGHRSVSWYQQTPGQGLQFLFEYFSETQRNKGNFPGRFSGRQFSNSRSEMNVSTLELGDSALYLCASSFAGGGYNEQFFGPGTRLTVL.

The chain employs TRBV5-1 and TRBJ1-1, with 8 bases matching TRBD1. V lost 5 bases, J lost 7 bases, and 13 bases stayed unmatched. Per the germline V gene, CDR1 is SGHRS and CDR2 is YFSETQ. This CDR3 contains 15 residues. The DNA of the CDR3 is TGCGCCAGCAGTCTAATACAGGGGGAAAGTTTTGAAGCTTTCTTT. This gives the protein CASSLIQGESFEAFF.

This rearrangement joins TRBV18 to TRBJ1-5, with a possible D match to TRBD1 (6 bases). Germline loops: CDR1 KGHSH, CDR2 LQKENI. Trimming stripped 4 bases from V and 0 bases from J, with 10 bases between. The CDR3 runs to 15 residues. CDR3 region: CASSHEGHSNQPQHF. DNA of the CDR3: TGTGCCAGCTCACATGAGGGACATAGCAATCAGCCCCAGCATTTT.

The chain carries TRBV28 and TRBJ2-3, with 7 bases fitting TRBD1. The V and J ends lost 8 bases and 4 bases, in that order; junction bases with no gene match: 6. CDR3 length: 13 amino acids. Germline-derived CDR1 and CDR2 are MDHEN and SYDVKM. This chain's CDR3 is CASRLGGPDTQYF. As DNA, the CDR3 is TGTGCCAGCCGCCTAGGGGGCCCAGATACGCAGTATTTT.

The chain carries TRBV7-6 and TRBJ1-4; 7 positions agree with TRBD1. V dropped 2 bases and J dropped 4; count of bases not matched to a gene: 4. Germline CDR1 and CDR2: SGHVS and FNYEAQ. The CDR3 spans 15 residues. The CDR3 region is CASSLWQGDNEKLFF. Written as DNA, the CDR3 is TGTGCCAGCAGCTTATGGCAGGGGGATAATGAAAAACTGTTTTTT.

V is TRBV6-5 and J is TRBJ2-3; 7 bases line up with TRBD2. V was pared by 1 base and J by 4 bases, with 5 bases of the junction left unmatched. The germline gives CDR1 MNHEY, CDR2 SVGAGI. There are 15 residues in the CDR3. The CDR3 sequence is CASSYWEGGADTQYF. The CDR3 nucleotides are TGTGCCAGCAGTTACTGGGAGGGAGGGGCAGATACGCAGTATTTT.

The chain is built from TRBV18 and TRBJ1-6; D ambiguous. This CDR3 contains 16 residues. Trimming removed 1 base from V and 5 bases from J, with 12 bases in between. Germline assignment: CDR1 KGHSH and CDR2 LQKENI. CDR3 protein: CASSPLGKINNSPLHF. CDR3 bases: TGTGCCAGCTCACCACTCGGGAAGATAAATAATTCACCCCTCCACTTT.